This TCR beta chain derives from a study of blood T cell repertoires in COVID-19. At the level of the study: Samples representing acute and convalescent COVID-19 were sourced from the United States, Italy and Spain. Sample material is recorded as cDNA or gDNA derived from T cells, B-cell-depleted T cells, or PBMCs.

Trimming removed 8 bases at V and 3 bases at J, with 10 bases between. The V gene's germline CDR1 is MDHEN and CDR2 SYDVKM. The CDR3 is 12 residues long. As processed by the authors: Amplifying reference gene primers gave estimates of nucleated cell counts. Sequencing was performed with immunoSEQ multiplex PCR; in TCRdb, only in-frame clones are kept and a portion is missing. Clone size and the V and J calls come from that table; the DNA yielded D and trimming. This sample has around 200,000 clones, with more than 75% found just once. The chain links TRBV28 to TRBJ1-1; no clear D gene. This sequence was found in a woman older than 75 with acute or convalescent COVID-19. Specimen: peripheral blood. The CDR3 reads CASHRMDTEAFF. CDR3 DNA sequence: TGTGCCAGCCACAGAATGGACACTGAAGCTTTCTTT. Using reference TRBV28 and TRBJ1-1 for the parts outside the CDR3, the full variable domain is DVKVTQSSRYLVKRTGEKVFLECVQDMDHENMFWYRQDPGLGLRLIYFSYDVKMKEKGDIPEGYSVSREKKERFSLILESASTNQTSMYLCASHRMDTEAFFGQGTRLTVV.